Listed below are T cell receptor beta chains from one sample, sequenced in a study of cytomegalovirus exposure and HLA in healthy donors. Sequencing used immunoSEQ multiplex PCR; TCRdb keeps in-frame clones, though not all of them. This table holds 150,000 to 200,000 clones, around 76% found once. Material for sequencing was PBMCs. These receptors all stem from a woman aged 40 to 50 in good health and CMV-seronegative. The CDR3 runs from the conserved cysteine through the conserved F or W. The D gene is left open where the match is weak. Clone size, where shown, is once, few, many, or a class for clones that have expanded.

j_call v_call d_call clone_size cdr3_aa cdr3_nt
TRBJ1-5 TRBV19 - once CASSVQGDQPQHF TGTGCCAGTAGTGTACAGGGAGATCAGCCCCAGCATTTT
TRBJ2-1 TRBV15 TRBD1 once CATSRAPIQGNTYNEQFF TGTGCCACCAGCAGAGCCCCAATACAGGGGAACACCTACAATGAGCAGTTCTTC
TRBJ2-2 TRBV28 - - CASSLNSPTGELFF TGTGCCAGCAGTTTAAACAGCCCCACCGGGGAGCTGTTTTTT
TRBJ1-2 TRBV11-2 - few CASSLDLYQGGYTF TGTGCCAGCAGCTTAGATCTATATCAGGGAGGCTACACCTTC
TRBJ1-1 TRBV28 - - CASTKQGFNTEAFF TGTGCCAGCACGAAACAGGGCTTTAACACTGAAGCTTTCTTT
TRBJ2-5 TRBV9 - - CASSVAGSVGVETQYF TGTGCCAGCAGCGTAGCAGGATCCGTGGGCGTAGAGACCCAGTACTTC
TRBJ1-1 TRBV5-1 - once CASSLGSGQEAFF TGCGCCAGCAGCTTGGGCTCAGGACAAGAAGCTTTCTTT
TRBJ1-4 TRBV11-3 TRBD1 - CASSAGTGVYEKLFF TGTGCCAGCAGCGCCGGGACAGGCGTATATGAAAAACTGTTTTTT
TRBJ2-6 TRBV19 TRBD2 - CASSIGGSGANVLTF TGTGCCAGTAGTATCGGGGGGTCTGGGGCCAACGTCCTGACTTTC
TRBJ2-4 TRBV29-1 TRBD1 - CSVRTGQNIQYF TGCAGCGTTCGGACAGGGCAGAACATTCAGTACTTC
TRBJ2-3 TRBV5-4 - - CATLVERGASTDTQYF TGTGCCACCCTCGTCGAGCGAGGAGCTAGCACAGATACGCAGTATTTT
TRBJ2-5 TRBV11-3 - - CASSLDRRKYQETQYF TGTGCCAGCAGCTTAGATAGGAGAAAGTACCAAGAGACCCAGTACTTC
TRBJ1-1 TRBV27 - - CASSLGGLATEAFF TGTGCCAGCAGTTTAGGAGGGCTAGCCACTGAAGCTTTCTTT
TRBJ2-7 TRBV15 - - CATSTAGSYEQYF TGTGCCACCAGCACGGCGGGATCCTACGAGCAGTACTTC
TRBJ2-5 TRBV4-1 TRBD2 - CASSWGLAGGGETQYF TGCGCCAGCAGCTGGGGACTAGCGGGAGGTGGGGAGACCCAGTACTTC
TRBJ2-5 TRBV5-4 TRBD1 few CASSQGQDVKQYF TGTGCCAGCAGCCAGGGACAGGATGTCAAGCAGTACTTC
TRBJ2-1 TRBV7-6 TRBD2 - CASSFGETSGYEQFF TGTGCCAGCAGCTTTGGGGAGACTAGCGGATATGAGCAGTTCTTC
TRBJ2-7 TRBV6-1 - - CASSHRETYEQYF TGTGCCAGCAGTCACAGGGAGACCTACGAGCAGTACTTC
TRBJ1-1 TRBV6-1 - few CASSEVGVTEAFF TGTGCCAGCAGTGAAGTTGGAGTGACTGAAGCTTTCTTT
TRBJ2-3 TRBV10-3 TRBD2 - CAISPSGSEADTQYF TGTGCCATCAGCCCTAGCGGGAGCGAGGCAGATACGCAGTATTTT
TRBJ2-3 TRBV2 TRBD2 - CASSEFGGRAQDTQYF TGTGCCAGCAGTGAGTTTGGCGGGAGGGCCCAAGATACGCAGTATTTT
TRBJ2-1 TRBV9 - - CASSASRAGAHNEQFF TGTGCCAGCAGCGCCTCGAGGGCAGGAGCTCACAATGAGCAGTTCTTC
TRBJ2-1 TRBV30 - - CAWSGRNEQFF TGTGCCTGGAGTGGGAGGAACGAGCAGTTCTTC
TRBJ1-1 TRBV6-5 - few CASSLGTTAEAFF TGTGCCAGCAGCCTAGGGACAACGGCTGAAGCTTTCTTT
TRBJ2-6 TRBV11-2 - - CASSTPRGGASGANVLTF TGTGCCAGCAGCACTCCCCGGGGAGGCGCCTCTGGGGCCAACGTCCTGACTTTC
TRBJ1-4 TRBV11-1 TRBD1 few CASSGRGPVEKLFF TGTGCCAGCAGCGGCAGGGGGCCGGTTGAAAAACTGTTTTTT
TRBJ1-1 TRBV6-5 TRBD1 - CASKRTGEKAFF TGTGCCAGCAAACGGACAGGGGAGAAAGCTTTCTTT
TRBJ1-2 TRBV30 TRBD1 - CAWSVPGQGKYGYTF TGTGCCTGGAGTGTGCCGGGACAGGGGAAGTATGGCTACACCTTC
TRBJ2-3 TRBV20-1 - - CSATGDTQYF TGCAGTGCCACCGGGGATACGCAGTATTTT
TRBJ2-7 TRBV5-1 TRBD2 - CASSLEAGLHEQYF TGCGCCAGCAGCTTGGAGGCGGGACTACACGAGCAGTACTTC
TRBJ1-1 TRBV5-1 - once CASSLRQSGLNTEAFF TGCGCCAGCAGCTTGAGGCAGTCGGGTTTGAACACTGAAGCTTTCTTT